Listed below are T cell receptor beta chains from one sample, sequenced in a study of shared clonotypes between healthy human individuals. Sequencing was performed with immunoSEQ multiplex PCR; in TCRdb, only in-frame clones are kept and a portion is missing. The sample lists approximately 740,000 clones, around two thirds occurring once. The sequenced sample consisted of memory CD4+ T cells sorted from blood. These TCRs come from a woman aged 25 to 45 in good health. Each CDR3 is given with its conserved first and last residue. A D gene is named only where the DNA matches it firmly. Only part of the rows carry a size: once, few, many, or a class if the clone is expanded.

TRBV7-2	-	-	TRBJ2-6	CASSFGGTSGANVLTF	TGTGCCAGCAGCTTCGGAGGGACTTCTGGGGCCAACGTCCTGACTTTC
TRBV28	-	-	TRBJ1-1	CASIPSEGKWNTEAFF	TGTGCCAGCATCCCCTCCGAAGGAAAATGGAACACTGAAGCTTTCTTT
TRBV19	-	-	TRBJ1-1	CASSFGGNTEAFF	TGTGCCAGTAGTTTTGGGGGGAACACTGAAGCTTTCTTT
TRBV2	TRBD1	-	TRBJ2-7	CASSPGWTGGQLRPYEQYF	TGTGCCAGCAGCCCCGGGTGGACAGGGGGCCAATTGAGACCCTACGAGCAGTACTTC
TRBV15	TRBD1	-	TRBJ2-5	CATSKDRGSETQYF	TGTGCCACCAGCAAGGACAGGGGAAGCGAGACCCAGTACTTC
TRBV6-5	-	-	TRBJ2-2	CASSGPGSSGELFF	TGTGCCAGCAGTGGCCCGGGGTCCTCCGGGGAGCTGTTTTTT
TRBV2	-	-	TRBJ1-1	CASRPEGEATEAFF	TGTGCCAGCAGACCCGAGGGGGAGGCCACTGAAGCTTTCTTT
TRBV6-7	-	-	TRBJ2-5	CASSYPGCTKIETQYF	TGTGCCAGCAGTTACCCCGGGTGCACCAAGATTGAGACCCAGTACTTC
TRBV14	-	-	TRBJ2-7	CASSQFRWEQYF	TGTGCCAGCAGCCAATTCCGGTGGGAGCAGTACTTC
TRBV5-4	-	few	TRBJ1-5	CASSLLGSNQPQHF	TGTGCCAGCAGCTTGCTGGGTAGCAATCAGCCCCAGCATTTT
TRBV6-5	-	-	TRBJ2-3	CASSYSRTAPRDTQYF	TGTGCCAGCAGTTACTCTAGAACAGCTCCCCGGGATACGCAGTATTTT
TRBV7-9	TRBD1	-	TRBJ2-7	CASSLGTGDTGQYF	TGTGCCAGCAGCTTAGGGACAGGGGATACCGGGCAGTACTTC
TRBV7-2	-	once	TRBJ2-3	CASSLGASTDTQYF	TGTGCCAGCAGCTTAGGGGCTAGCACAGATACGCAGTATTTT
TRBV28	-	-	TRBJ1-1	CASTIPRARTANTEAFF	TGTGCCAGCACTATTCCCCGGGCGCGCACGGCGAACACTGAAGCTTTCTTT
TRBV19	-	once	TRBJ1-2	CASTPMGVGSDYGYTF	TGTGCCAGTACTCCTATGGGGGTGGGCAGTGACTATGGCTACACCTTC
TRBV4-1	-	few	TRBJ1-5	CASSPQGAVGNQPQHF	TGCGCCAGCAGCCCCCAAGGGGCTGTAGGCAATCAGCCCCAGCATTTT
TRBV29-1	TRBD1	once	TRBJ2-2	CSVAVRGSSNTGELFF	TGCAGCGTTGCGGTCAGGGGGTCATCGAACACCGGGGAGCTGTTTTTT
TRBV2	TRBD2	-	TRBJ2-7	CASRPGTSGSTHEQYF	TGTGCCAGCAGGCCAGGGACTAGCGGGAGTACACACGAGCAGTACTTC
TRBV10-1	TRBD1	once	TRBJ2-7	CASSPARTGSYEQYF	TGCGCCAGCAGCCCCGCAAGGACAGGGTCCTACGAGCAGTACTTC
TRBV10-3	TRBD1	-	TRBJ1-3	CAIRGTGNGNTIYF	TGTGCCATCAGGGGGACAGGGAATGGAAACACCATATATTTT